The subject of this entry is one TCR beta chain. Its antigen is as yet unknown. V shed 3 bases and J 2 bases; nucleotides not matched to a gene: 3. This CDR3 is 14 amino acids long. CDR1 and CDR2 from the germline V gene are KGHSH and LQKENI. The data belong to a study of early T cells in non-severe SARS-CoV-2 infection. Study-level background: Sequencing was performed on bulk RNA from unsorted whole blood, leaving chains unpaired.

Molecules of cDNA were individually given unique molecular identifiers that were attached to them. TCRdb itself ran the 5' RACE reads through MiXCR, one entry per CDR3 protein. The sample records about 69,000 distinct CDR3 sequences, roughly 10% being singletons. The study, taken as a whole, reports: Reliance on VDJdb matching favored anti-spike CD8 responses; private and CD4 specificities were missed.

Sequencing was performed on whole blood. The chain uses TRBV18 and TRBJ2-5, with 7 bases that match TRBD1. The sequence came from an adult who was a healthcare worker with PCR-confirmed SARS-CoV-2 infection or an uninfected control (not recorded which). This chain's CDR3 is CASSPRGQQETQYF. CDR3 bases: TGTGCCAGCTCACCCCGGGGACAGCAAGAGACCCAGTACTTC.